These T cell receptor beta chains were read from a single sample in a study of spatial heterogeneity in lung cancer. TCRdb ran MiXCR on the 5' RACE reads and lists one entry per CDR3 protein. The table shows about 92,000 distinct CDR3 sequences, with roughly 12% occurring only once. The material was PBMCs, obtained at surgery. Every receptor here comes from a male donor with early-stage non-small cell lung cancer. The CDR3 runs from the conserved cysteine through the conserved F or W.

V	J	CDR3
TRBV6-2/TRBV6-3	TRBJ1-1	CASSHDRMNTEAFF
TRBV7-9	TRBJ1-4	CASSRTLGQGGDEKLFF
TRBV5-6	TRBJ2-1	CASRTTSGRSYNEQFF
TRBV28	TRBJ1-3	CASIRQVKTGNTIYF
TRBV4-3	TRBJ2-3	CASSQGAAGGRADTQYF
TRBV7-9	TRBJ1-2	CAIPDSQKFYGYTF
TRBV5-1	TRBJ2-5	CASSFQETQYF
TRBV20-1	TRBJ1-5	CSAVRGMGNQPQHF
TRBV24-1	TRBJ2-2	CATSDLSLYQGLFF
TRBV9	TRBJ2-7	CASSVDQGYEQYF
TRBV28	TRBJ1-1	CASIATSGAGGNTEAFF
TRBV20-1	TRBJ2-3	CSARLYQSTDTQYF
TRBV29-1	TRBJ2-3	CSAGTSGRAERAQYF
TRBV5-1	TRBJ2-5	CASSLALGETQYF
TRBV10-3	TRBJ1-6	CAISESQRGNNSPLHF
TRBV21-1	TRBJ1-1	CASSKKLSTEAFF
TRBV4-3	TRBJ1-2	CASSQIPTVTNGYTF
TRBV7-8	TRBJ1-1	CASSLVVGLAEAFF
TRBV30	TRBJ2-1	CAFRDFFYNEQFF
TRBV7-2	TRBJ2-4	CASSFRTSGRADIQYF
TRBV6-2/TRBV6-3	TRBJ2-1	CASSISGRSYNEQFF
TRBV4-2	TRBJ1-6	CASSQERASPLHF
TRBV5-1	TRBJ2-7	CASSPRTVFENEQYF
TRBV12-3/TRBV12-4	TRBJ2-1	CASRSRQGPRYNEQFF
TRBV9	TRBJ1-2	CASSKQGDYGYTF
TRBV27	TRBJ1-1	CASRQGAQVKTAFF
TRBV4-1	TRBJ1-1	CASSQRQGTEAFF
TRBV19	TRBJ2-5	CASSIGVLETQYF
TRBV5-5	TRBJ2-2	CASSLGHRDSGELFF
TRBV28	TRBJ1-1	CASSKGPTAEAFF
TRBV5-1	TRBJ2-2	CASSRDGRTGAGELFF
TRBV28	TRBJ2-7	CASGLDRHYEQYF
TRBV3-1	TRBJ2-2	CASSPQPRTGTRNTGELFF
TRBV5-6	TRBJ2-5	CASSLAGGSETQYF
TRBV2	TRBJ1-5	CASAMGQGSNQPQHF
TRBV12-3/TRBV12-4	TRBJ1-4	CASSSRGNEKLFF
TRBV12-3/TRBV12-4	TRBJ1-1	CASSFGQRDTEAFF
TRBV6-2/TRBV6-3	TRBJ2-1	CASSYTAIGSSYNEQFF
TRBV7-2	TRBJ2-3	CASSRLAGEDTQYF
TRBV20-1	TRBJ1-5	CSARDNPDQGAQPQHF
TRBV4-3	TRBJ2-3	CASSQDLSGLSTSGFTDTQYF
TRBV3-1	TRBJ1-2	CASSQVFPRSGYTF
TRBV6-2/TRBV6-3	TRBJ2-7	CASSQPSGSLNEQYF
TRBV24-1	TRBJ2-3	CATRSNTDTQYF
TRBV27	TRBJ2-5	CASSLIAAGAETQYF
TRBV5-5	TRBJ2-7	CASSLSGARSYEQYF
TRBV14	TRBJ2-6	CASSRGAGANVLTF
TRBV7-2	TRBJ2-5	CASSRGLTSAGDQETQYF
TRBV6-2/TRBV6-3	TRBJ2-6	CASRQVPVRGANVLTF
TRBV20-1	TRBJ2-1	CSARWTSGGAGEQFF
TRBV5-1	TRBJ2-3	CASSRDIGTDTQYF
TRBV18	TRBJ1-6	CASCQDSYNSPLHF
TRBV28	TRBJ2-2	CASSATRRTGELFF
TRBV3-1	TRBJ2-7	CASSQGRSSYEQYF